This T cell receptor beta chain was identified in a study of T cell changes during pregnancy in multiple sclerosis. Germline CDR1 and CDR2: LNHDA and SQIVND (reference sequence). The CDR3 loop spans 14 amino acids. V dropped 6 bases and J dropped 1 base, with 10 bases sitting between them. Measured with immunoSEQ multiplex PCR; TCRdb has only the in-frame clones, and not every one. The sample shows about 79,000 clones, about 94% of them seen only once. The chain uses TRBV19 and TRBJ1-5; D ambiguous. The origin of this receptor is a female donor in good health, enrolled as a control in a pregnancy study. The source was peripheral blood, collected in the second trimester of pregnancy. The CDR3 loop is CASSLEGSNQPQHF. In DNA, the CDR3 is TGTGCCAGTAGCCTCGAGGGAAGCAATCAGCCCCAGCATTTT. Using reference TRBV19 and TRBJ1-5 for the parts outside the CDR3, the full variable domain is DGGITQSPKYLFRKEGQNVTLSCEQNLNHDAMYWYRQDPGQGLRLIYYSQIVNDFQKGDIAEGYSVSREKKESFPLTVTSAQKNPTAFYLCASSLEGSNQPQHFGDGTRLSIL.